Listed below are T cell receptor beta chains from one sample, sequenced in a study of T cells in localized non-small cell lung cancer. The data were produced by immunoSEQ multiplex PCR, yet TCRdb's version contains in-frame clones alone and is incomplete. The table shows approximately 22,000 clones, with around 90% occurring only once. Here the sequenced sample was peripheral blood, taken before any cancer treatment. The receptor source for this set is a male donor older than 55 with stage I squamous cell lung carcinoma. CDR3s include the opening cysteine and the closing phenylalanine or tryptophan. A D gene is named only where the DNA matches it firmly. A row's size may be missing; if present it is once, few, many or a size class.

J: TRBJ1-2
size: NA
V: TRBV2
D: NA
CDR3: CASSVRERTYGYTF
DNA: TGTGCCAGCAGTGTTCGAGAACGGACCTATGGCTACACCTTC

J: TRBJ2-7
size: NA
V: TRBV19
D: NA
CDR3: CASGEGGSYEQYF
DNA: TGTGCCAGTGGGGAGGGGGGAAGCTACGAGCAGTACTTC

J: TRBJ1-2
size: NA
V: TRBV19
D: NA
CDR3: CASISANYGYTF
DNA: TGTGCCAGTATTTCAGCCAACTATGGCTACACCTTC

J: TRBJ1-2
size: NA
V: TRBV5-4
D: NA
CDR3: CASSFRVGYGYTF
DNA: TGTGCCAGCAGCTTCCGGGTTGGCTATGGCTACACCTTC

J: TRBJ2-7
size: NA
V: TRBV5-1
D: TRBD1
CDR3: CASSLSGTGTYEQYF
DNA: TGCGCCAGCAGTTTATCCGGGACAGGGACCTACGAGCAGTACTTC

J: TRBJ2-1
size: NA
V: TRBV4-2
D: TRBD2
CDR3: CASSAKRGDPYNEQFF
DNA: TGTGCCAGCAGCGCCAAGCGGGGGGACCCCTACAATGAGCAGTTCTTC

J: TRBJ1-6
size: NA
V: TRBV6-1
D: TRBD1
CDR3: CASSENPGTVNSPLHF
DNA: TGTGCCAGCAGTGAAAACCCAGGGACAGTAAATTCACCCCTCCACTTT

J: TRBJ2-3
size: NA
V: TRBV29-1
D: NA
CDR3: CSVEEGRGVRDTQYF
DNA: TGCAGCGTCGAAGAAGGCAGGGGAGTCAGGGATACGCAGTATTTT

J: TRBJ1-6
size: NA
V: TRBV9
D: NA
CDR3: CASSHGRKAANYNSPLHF
DNA: TGTGCCAGCAGTCATGGACGGAAGGCGGCCAACTATAATTCACCCCTCCACTTT

J: TRBJ1-2
size: once
V: TRBV30
D: NA
CDR3: CAWSNQYGYGYTF
DNA: TGTGCCTGGAGTAACCAGTATGGCTATGGCTACACCTTC

J: TRBJ1-4
size: NA
V: TRBV4-2
D: NA
CDR3: CASSQAGATNEKLFF
DNA: TGTGCCAGCAGCCAAGCAGGGGCAACTAATGAAAAACTGTTTTTT